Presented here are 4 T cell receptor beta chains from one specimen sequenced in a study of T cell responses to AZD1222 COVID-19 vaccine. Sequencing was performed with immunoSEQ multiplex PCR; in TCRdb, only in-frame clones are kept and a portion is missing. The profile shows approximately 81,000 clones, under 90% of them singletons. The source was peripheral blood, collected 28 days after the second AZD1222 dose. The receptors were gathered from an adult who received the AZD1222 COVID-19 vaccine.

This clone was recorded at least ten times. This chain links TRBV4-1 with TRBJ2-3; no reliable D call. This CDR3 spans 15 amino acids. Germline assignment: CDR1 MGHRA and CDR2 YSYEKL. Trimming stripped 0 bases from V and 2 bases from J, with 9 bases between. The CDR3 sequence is CASSQDQAVTDTQYF. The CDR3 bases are TGCGCCAGCAGCCAAGATCAAGCAGTCACAGATACGCAGTATTTT.

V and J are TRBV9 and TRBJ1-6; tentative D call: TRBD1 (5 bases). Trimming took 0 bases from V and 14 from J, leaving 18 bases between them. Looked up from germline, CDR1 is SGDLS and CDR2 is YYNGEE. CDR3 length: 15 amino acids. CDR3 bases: TGTGCCAGCAGCGTAGGAGGCTCTCAGGGTCAGACCCTCCACTTT. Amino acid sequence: CASSVGGSQGQTLHF.

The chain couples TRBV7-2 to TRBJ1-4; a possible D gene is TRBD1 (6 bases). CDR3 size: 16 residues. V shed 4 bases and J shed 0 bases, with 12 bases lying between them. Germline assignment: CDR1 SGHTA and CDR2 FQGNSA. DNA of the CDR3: TGTGCCAGCAGCTGGGCACGGACAGCAACTAATGAAAAACTGTTTTTT. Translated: CASSWARTATNEKLFF.

CDR3 coding DNA: TGTGCCATCAGTGAATCAACCCCTCTGGGAACTGAAGCTTTCTTT. The encoded protein is CAISESTPLGTEAFF. The rearrangement uses TRBV10-3 and TRBJ1-1; D not certain. This CDR3 is built from 15 residues. The V end was cut by 3 bases, the J end by 5 bases, with 16 bases between. Per germline, CDR1 ENHRY and CDR2 SYGVKD.